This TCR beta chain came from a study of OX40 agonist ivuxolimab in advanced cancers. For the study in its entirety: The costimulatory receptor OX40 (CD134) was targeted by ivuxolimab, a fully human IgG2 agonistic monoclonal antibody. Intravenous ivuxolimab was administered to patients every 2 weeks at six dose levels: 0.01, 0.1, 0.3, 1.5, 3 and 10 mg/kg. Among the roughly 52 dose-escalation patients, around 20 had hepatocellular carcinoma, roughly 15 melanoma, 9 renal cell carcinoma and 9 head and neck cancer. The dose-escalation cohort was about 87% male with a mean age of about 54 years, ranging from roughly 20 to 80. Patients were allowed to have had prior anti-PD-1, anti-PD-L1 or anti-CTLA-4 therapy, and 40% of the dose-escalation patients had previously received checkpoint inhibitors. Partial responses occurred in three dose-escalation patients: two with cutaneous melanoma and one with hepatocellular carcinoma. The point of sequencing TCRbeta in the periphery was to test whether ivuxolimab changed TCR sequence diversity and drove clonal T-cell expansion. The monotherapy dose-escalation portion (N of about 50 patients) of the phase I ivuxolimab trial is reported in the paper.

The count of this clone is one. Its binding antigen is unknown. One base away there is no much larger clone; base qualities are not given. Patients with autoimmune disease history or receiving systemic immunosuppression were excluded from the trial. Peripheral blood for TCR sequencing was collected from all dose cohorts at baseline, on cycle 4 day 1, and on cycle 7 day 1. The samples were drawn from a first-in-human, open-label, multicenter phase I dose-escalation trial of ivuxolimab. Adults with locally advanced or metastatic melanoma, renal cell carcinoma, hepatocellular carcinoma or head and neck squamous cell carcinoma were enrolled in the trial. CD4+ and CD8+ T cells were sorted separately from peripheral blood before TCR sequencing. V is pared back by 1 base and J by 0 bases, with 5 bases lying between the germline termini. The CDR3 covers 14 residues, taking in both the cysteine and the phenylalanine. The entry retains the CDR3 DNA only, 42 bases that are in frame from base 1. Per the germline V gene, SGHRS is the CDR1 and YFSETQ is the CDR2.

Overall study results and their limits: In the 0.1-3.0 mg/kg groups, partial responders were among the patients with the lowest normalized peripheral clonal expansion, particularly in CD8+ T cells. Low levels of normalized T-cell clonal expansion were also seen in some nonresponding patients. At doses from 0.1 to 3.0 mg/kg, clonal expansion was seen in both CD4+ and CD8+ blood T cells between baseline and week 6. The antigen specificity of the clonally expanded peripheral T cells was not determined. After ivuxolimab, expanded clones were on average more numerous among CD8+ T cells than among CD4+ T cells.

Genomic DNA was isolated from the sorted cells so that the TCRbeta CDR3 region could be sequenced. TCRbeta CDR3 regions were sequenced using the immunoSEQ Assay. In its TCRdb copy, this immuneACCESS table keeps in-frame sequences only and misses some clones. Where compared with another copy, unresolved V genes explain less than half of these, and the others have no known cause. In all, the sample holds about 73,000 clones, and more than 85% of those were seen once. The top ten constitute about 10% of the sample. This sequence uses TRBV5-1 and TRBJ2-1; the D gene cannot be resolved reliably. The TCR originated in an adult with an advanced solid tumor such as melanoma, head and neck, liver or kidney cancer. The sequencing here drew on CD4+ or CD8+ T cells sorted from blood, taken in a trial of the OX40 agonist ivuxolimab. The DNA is TGCGCCAGCAGCTTGACTGGCTCCTACAATGAGCAGTTCTTC. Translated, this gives CASSLTGSYNEQFF. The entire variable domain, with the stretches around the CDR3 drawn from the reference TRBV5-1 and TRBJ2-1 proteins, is KAGVTQTPRYLIKTRGQQVTLSCSPISGHRSVSWYQQTPGQGLQFLFEYFSETQRNKGNFPGRFSGRQFSNSRSEMNVSTLELGDSALYLCASSLTGSYNEQFFGPGTRLTVL.